These T cell receptor beta chains were read from a single sample in a study of T cells in Graves' hyperthyroidism and ophthalmopathy. MiXCR, run by TCRdb on the multiplex PCR reads, gives a single entry per CDR3 protein. This sample carries 250,000 or so distinct CDR3 sequences, 13% to 15% of them seen once, and the ten largest clones take roughly 13%. The sample consisted of blood. These receptors originate from a woman between 35 and 50 years old with Graves' hyperthyroidism that later progressed to Graves' ophthalmopathy. Each CDR3 is given with its conserved first and last residue. A D gene is named only where the DNA matches it firmly. Not every row has a clone size; where given, it reads once, few, many or a size class.

J gene: TRBJ1-6
V gene: TRBV2
D gene: -
clone size: many
CDR3 DNA: TGTGCCAGCAGATCTAACTGGGGTTCACCCCTCCACTTT
CDR3 protein: CASRSNWGSPLHF

J gene: TRBJ2-1
V gene: TRBV28
D gene: TRBD2
clone size: few
CDR3 DNA: TGTGCCAGCAGTTCCGAGCGGGGAAGGGCCTACAATGAGCAGTTCTTC
CDR3 protein: CASSSERGRAYNEQFF

J gene: TRBJ2-1
V gene: TRBV28
D gene: -
clone size: many
CDR3 DNA: TGTGCCAGCGGAGGGGGGGAGCAGTTCTTC
CDR3 protein: CASGGGEQFF

J gene: TRBJ2-1
V gene: TRBV9
D gene: -
clone size: -
CDR3 DNA: TGTGCCAGCAGTTTAACCGGAGCTGAGCAGTTCTTC
CDR3 protein: CASSLTGAEQFF

J gene: TRBJ2-1
V gene: TRBV20-1
D gene: -
clone size: many
CDR3 DNA: TGCAGTGCCCTCCGGTGGGGAAGCTCCTACAATGAGCAGTTCTTC
CDR3 protein: CSALRWGSSYNEQFF

J gene: TRBJ2-7
V gene: TRBV27
D gene: -
clone size: many
CDR3 DNA: TGTGCCAGCAGTTCCACGCCTTACGAGCAGTACTTC
CDR3 protein: CASSSTPYEQYF

J gene: TRBJ2-7
V gene: TRBV11-2
D gene: -
clone size: many
CDR3 DNA: TGTGCCAGCAGCTGGAGGTGGCCCGAGCAGTACTTC
CDR3 protein: CASSWRWPEQYF

J gene: TRBJ1-2
V gene: TRBV10-3
D gene: TRBD1
clone size: few
CDR3 DNA: TGTGCCATCAGTGCGGACAGGGCATCATTGGGCTACACCTTC
CDR3 protein: CAISADRASLGYTF

J gene: TRBJ1-3
V gene: TRBV9
D gene: TRBD1
clone size: -
CDR3 DNA: TGTGCCAGCAGCGAGACAGGGACCTCTGGAAACACCATATATTTT
CDR3 protein: CASSETGTSGNTIYF

J gene: TRBJ1-2
V gene: TRBV27
D gene: -
clone size: -
CDR3 DNA: TGTGCCAGCAGTTTACCGGCCCGTACTTATGGCTACACCTTC
CDR3 protein: CASSLPARTYGYTF

J gene: TRBJ2-7
V gene: TRBV7-6
D gene: -
clone size: many
CDR3 DNA: TGTGCCAGCAGCTCACAGGGTAGAGAGCAGTACTTC
CDR3 protein: CASSSQGREQYF

J gene: TRBJ2-2
V gene: TRBV6-4
D gene: -
clone size: few
CDR3 DNA: TGTGCCAGCAGTGATCAGAAGCGCTCGGGGTCCGGGGAGCTGTTTTTT
CDR3 protein: CASSDQKRSGSGELFF

J gene: TRBJ2-2
V gene: TRBV9
D gene: -
clone size: -
CDR3 DNA: TGTGCCAGCGGGATAAGAAGCGGGAACACCGGGGAGCTGTTTTTT
CDR3 protein: CASGIRSGNTGELFF

J gene: TRBJ2-3
V gene: TRBV11-2
D gene: TRBD1
clone size: many
CDR3 DNA: TGTGCCAGCAGCTTATCCTGGCGGACAGGGGAAGCAGATACGCAGTATTTT
CDR3 protein: CASSLSWRTGEADTQYF

J gene: TRBJ2-1
V gene: TRBV18
D gene: TRBD2
clone size: many
CDR3 DNA: TGTGCCAGCTCACCAACCGGACTAGACAATGAGCAGTTCTTC
CDR3 protein: CASSPTGLDNEQFF

J gene: TRBJ1-5
V gene: TRBV3-1
D gene: -
clone size: few
CDR3 DNA: TGTGCCAGCAGCCAGGACCGAAGCAATCAGCCCCAGCATTTT
CDR3 protein: CASSQDRSNQPQHF

J gene: TRBJ1-1
V gene: TRBV12-3/TRBV12-4
D gene: -
clone size: many
CDR3 DNA: TGTGCCAGCAGGAGGCGGGTAGGACGGGAAGCTTTCTTT
CDR3 protein: CASRRRVGREAFF

J gene: TRBJ1-4
V gene: TRBV6-9
D gene: -
clone size: many
CDR3 DNA: TGTGCCAGCAGTTCCGGTCGTAATGAAAAACTGTTTTTT
CDR3 protein: CASSSGRNEKLFF

J gene: TRBJ2-2
V gene: TRBV2
D gene: -
clone size: -
CDR3 DNA: TGTGCCAGCACCTCCGTTGGGGGGCCACACACCGGGGAGCTGTTTTTT
CDR3 protein: CASTSVGGPHTGELFF

J gene: TRBJ2-7
V gene: TRBV6-1
D gene: -
clone size: -
CDR3 DNA: TGTGCCAGCGGGACACCGCTCGAGCAGTACTTC
CDR3 protein: CASGTPLEQYF

J gene: TRBJ1-1
V gene: TRBV12-5
D gene: TRBD1
clone size: many
CDR3 DNA: TGTGCTAGTGGTTACCGACAGGGGCAACTGAACACTGAAGCTTTCTTT
CDR3 protein: CASGYRQGQLNTEAFF

J gene: TRBJ2-4
V gene: TRBV2
D gene: -
clone size: many
CDR3 DNA: TGTGCCAGCAGGGAGGGAGGGGGCCTGAACATTCAGTACTTC
CDR3 protein: CASREGGGLNIQYF

J gene: TRBJ1-4
V gene: TRBV7-9
D gene: -
clone size: few
CDR3 DNA: TGTGCCAGCAGCTTTACAGATGCACTGTTTTTT
CDR3 protein: CASSFTDALFF

J gene: TRBJ1-1
V gene: TRBV6-1
D gene: -
clone size: -
CDR3 DNA: TGTGCCAGCAGTGATGGCACTTACACTGAAGCTTTCTTT
CDR3 protein: CASSDGTYTEAFF

J gene: TRBJ2-2
V gene: TRBV7-3
D gene: -
clone size: many
CDR3 DNA: TGTGCCAGCAGCTCAAAGGTTACCACCCCTCCCACCGGGGAGCTGTTTTTT
CDR3 protein: CASSSKVTTPPTGELFF

J gene: TRBJ2-1
V gene: TRBV2
D gene: TRBD2
clone size: -
CDR3 DNA: TGTGCCAGCAGTTCGACTAGCGGAAACAATGAGCAGTTCTTC
CDR3 protein: CASSSTSGNNEQFF

J gene: TRBJ2-3
V gene: TRBV6-1
D gene: TRBD2
clone size: many
CDR3 DNA: TGTGCCAGCAAATTGGGAGGGACGGGGGATACGCAGTATTTT
CDR3 protein: CASKLGGTGDTQYF

J gene: TRBJ2-1
V gene: TRBV28
D gene: TRBD2
clone size: many
CDR3 DNA: TGTGCCAGTAATTTCTTAGCGGGGGGAAACGGTGAGCAGTTCTTC
CDR3 protein: CASNFLAGGNGEQFF

J gene: TRBJ2-2
V gene: TRBV12-3/TRBV12-4
D gene: TRBD1
clone size: -
CDR3 DNA: TGTGCCAGCAGGCCGGGACAGGGAAGGACCGGGGAGCTGTTTTTT
CDR3 protein: CASRPGQGRTGELFF

J gene: TRBJ2-6
V gene: TRBV18
D gene: -
clone size: few
CDR3 DNA: TGTGCCAGCTCACTGACAGTCTCTGGGGCCAACGTCCTGACTTTC
CDR3 protein: CASSLTVSGANVLTF